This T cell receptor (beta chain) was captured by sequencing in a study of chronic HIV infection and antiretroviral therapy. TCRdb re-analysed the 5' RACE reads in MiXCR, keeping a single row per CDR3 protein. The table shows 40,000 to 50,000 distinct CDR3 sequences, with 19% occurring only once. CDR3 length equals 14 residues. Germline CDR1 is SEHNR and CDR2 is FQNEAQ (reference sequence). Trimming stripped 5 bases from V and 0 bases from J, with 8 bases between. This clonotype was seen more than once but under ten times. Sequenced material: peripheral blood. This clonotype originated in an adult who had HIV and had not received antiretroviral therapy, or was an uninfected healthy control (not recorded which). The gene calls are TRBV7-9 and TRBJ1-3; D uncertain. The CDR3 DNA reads TGTGCCAGCAGCCCTGTCCACTCTGGAAACACCATATATTTT. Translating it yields CASSPVHSGNTIYF.